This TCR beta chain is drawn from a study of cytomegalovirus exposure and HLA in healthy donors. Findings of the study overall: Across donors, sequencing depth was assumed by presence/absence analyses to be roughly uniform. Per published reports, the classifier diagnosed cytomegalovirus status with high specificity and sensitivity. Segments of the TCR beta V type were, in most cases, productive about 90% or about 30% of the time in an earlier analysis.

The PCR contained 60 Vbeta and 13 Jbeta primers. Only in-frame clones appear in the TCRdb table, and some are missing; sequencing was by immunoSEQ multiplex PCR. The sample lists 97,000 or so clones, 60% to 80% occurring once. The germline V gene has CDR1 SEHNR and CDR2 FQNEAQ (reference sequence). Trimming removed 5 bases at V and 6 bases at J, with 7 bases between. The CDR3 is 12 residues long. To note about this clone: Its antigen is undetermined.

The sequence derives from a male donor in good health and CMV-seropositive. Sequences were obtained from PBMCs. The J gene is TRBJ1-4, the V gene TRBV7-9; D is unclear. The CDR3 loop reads CASSPQDEKLFF. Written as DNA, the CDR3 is TGTGCCAGCAGCCCACAAGATGAAAAACTGTTTTTT.